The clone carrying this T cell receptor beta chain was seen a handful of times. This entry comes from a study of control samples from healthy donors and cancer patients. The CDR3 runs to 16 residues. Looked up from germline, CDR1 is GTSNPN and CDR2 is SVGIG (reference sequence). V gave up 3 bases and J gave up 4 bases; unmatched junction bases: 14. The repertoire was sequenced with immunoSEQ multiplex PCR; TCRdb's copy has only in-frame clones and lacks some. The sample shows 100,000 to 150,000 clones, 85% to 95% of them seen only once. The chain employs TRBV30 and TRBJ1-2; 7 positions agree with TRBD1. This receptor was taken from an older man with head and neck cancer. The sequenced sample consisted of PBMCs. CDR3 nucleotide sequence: TGTGCCTGGAGCCAGTATAAGAGGGACAGCCCCTATGGCTACACCTTC. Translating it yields CAWSQYKRDSPYGYTF.